This T cell receptor beta chain was sequenced for a study of blood T cell repertoires in COVID-19 (dated by TCRdb to the early 2020s). Study-level background: Samples from collaborators originated in the United States, Italy and Spain and spanned both the acute and convalescent phases of COVID-19. The prospective study material was composed of cDNA or gDNA derived from T cells, B-cell-depleted T cells, or PBMCs. Where available, HLA class I and class II types were taken from metadata supplied by the sample provider and were not determined by assay-based typing. The sample metadata nearly always contained a de-identified subject ID, COVID-19 status, age in years and sex. The repertoires were released in a freely available public database meant as a resource for research on the immune response to SARS-CoV-2. Samples were obtained from the ongoing ImmuneRACE study (first 160 participants) and from 950 to 1,500 subjects provided by 6 global collaborators. Deeply sampled blood TCRbeta repertoires from subjects exposed to, actively infected with, or recovered from COVID-19 were included in the dataset.

Enrolling through a virtual design, the prospective study's participants ranged in age from roughly 18 to 90 years and lived across 24 United States geographic areas. To assign participants to cohorts, the prospective study relied on clinical history that participants themselves reported in a screening survey and a study questionnaire. Exposed participants were defined as having been in contact with someone with a PCR-confirmed or clinician-diagnosed COVID-19 case within 2 weeks of study entry. Each participant in the prospective study had whole blood, serum and a nasopharyngeal or oropharyngeal swab collected by mobile phlebotomists. Additional blood draws and questionnaires over an approximately 2-month period could optionally be provided by prospective study participants. Before DNA extraction, prospective study blood samples were shipped either frozen or at room temperature. Summary of the overall study and its limitations: The amount of clinical and demographic metadata varied by source and participant and was provided uncurated.

TCRbeta CDR3 regions were amplified from genomic DNA using the immunoSEQ Assay, a bias-controlled multiplex PCR. The study's processing was this. The number of nucleated cells in each sample was estimated by amplification of reference gene primers within the assay. To quantify the absolute abundance of each unique TCRbeta CDR3 rearrangement, sequence reads were collapsed and filtered. For each sample, productive Simpson clonality was calculated by taking the square root of Simpson's diversity index across productive rearrangements. Drawn from immuneACCESS, this table holds only the in-frame rearrangements with V and J called that TCRdb kept. Clones are partly lost; checked studies trace under half to an unresolved V gene and leave the rest unexplained. The V and J calls and clone size are taken from that table; D and trimming were inferred from the DNA. Recorded for this sample are around 250,000 clones; 80% to 95% of them occurred a single time. The ten top clones hold 2.5% to 3% of the sample.

For this clone: What antigen it recognizes has not been identified. No much larger clone exists at a distance of one base, and base qualities are not known.

This receptor was obtained from a middle-aged man who had been exposed to COVID-19. Source material: PBMCs or T cells enriched from blood (not recorded which).

Here is the DNA: TGTGCCAGCAGGCAAGGAGCTAACTATGGCTACACCTTC. This is translated as CASRQGANYGYTF. This receptor chain uses TRBV28 and TRBJ1-2; a confident D gene designation cannot be given. Based on the germline V gene, the CDR1 and CDR2 sequences are MDHEN and SYDVKM. The CDR3 spans 13 residues, from the cysteine through the phenylalanine. The retained sequence is limited to the CDR3, 39 bases, with the frame set at the first base. V and J lose 6 bases and 0 bases, and a span of 8 bases separates them.